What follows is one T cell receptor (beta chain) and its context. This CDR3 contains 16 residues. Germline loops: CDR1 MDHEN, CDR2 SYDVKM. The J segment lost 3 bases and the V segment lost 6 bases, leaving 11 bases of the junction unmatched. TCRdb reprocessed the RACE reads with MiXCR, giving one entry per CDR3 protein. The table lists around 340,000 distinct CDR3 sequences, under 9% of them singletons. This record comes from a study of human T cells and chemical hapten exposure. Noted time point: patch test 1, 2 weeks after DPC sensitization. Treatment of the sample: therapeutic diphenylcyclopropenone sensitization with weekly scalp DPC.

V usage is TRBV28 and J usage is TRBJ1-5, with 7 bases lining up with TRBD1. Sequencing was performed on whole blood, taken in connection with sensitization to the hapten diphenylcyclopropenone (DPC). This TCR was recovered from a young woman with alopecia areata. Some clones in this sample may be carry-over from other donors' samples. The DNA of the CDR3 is TGTGCCAGCAGGTCGATTATACAGGGGTCCAATCAGCCCCAGCATTTT. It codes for CASRSIIQGSNQPQHF.